Listed here is a single TCR beta chain. The sample comes from a study of shared clonotypes between healthy human individuals. Repertoires were generated with immunoSEQ multiplex PCR, while TCRdb's copy carries only in-frame clones and drops some. This table holds 2 million to 2.5 million clones, about 92% found once. This CDR3 has 15 residues. Trimming stripped 2 bases from V and 4 bases from J, with 14 bases between. In germline, CDR1 is GTSNPN, CDR2 SVGIG (reference sequence). The V and J genes are TRBV30 and TRBJ1-4; D is possibly TRBD1 (5 bases). This TCR derives from a man between 18 and 29 years old in good health. Some clones in this sample may be carry-over from other donors' samples. Sequencing was performed on naive CD4+ T cells from PBMCs. Subset in this sample: CD45RA+ positively selected. CDR3 coding DNA: TGTGCCTGGAGTTTCCGGGGACGCAATAATGAAAAACTGTTTTTT. Protein product: CAWSFRGRNNEKLFF.